This TCR beta chain was recovered during a study of blood T cell repertoires in COVID-19. Study context: Acute and convalescent COVID-19 specimens originated in the United States, Italy and Spain. T cells, B-cell-depleted T cells, or PBMCs provided the cDNA or gDNA that served as material.

Original processing methods: Cell counts per sample came from amplifying reference gene primers. Clones were read by immunoSEQ multiplex PCR, and TCRdb kept only the in-frame ones, dropping some. That table furnishes V, J and clone size, whereas the DNA furnished D and trimming. Seen here are approximately 150,000 clones, around 81% observed once, and the top ten hold 7% to 10%. The V gene end was trimmed by 0 bases and the J gene end by 4 bases; junction bases not matched to a gene: 1. This CDR3 region has 14 residues. Germline V CDR1 and CDR2: KGHSH, LQKENI. What was sequenced was peripheral blood. The chain is built from TRBV18 and TRBJ2-7; the match to TRBD2 covers 9 bases. The origin of this receptor is a human donor in a cohort sampled during active COVID-19. The CDR3 loop reads CASSPPLAGYEQYF. The CDR3 DNA reads TGTGCCAGCTCACCACCCCTAGCGGGGTACGAGCAGTACTTC.